This T cell receptor beta chain was captured in a study of PD-L1 blockade in urothelial cancer. Looking at the study overall: Men with urothelial cancer arising in the bladder made up about 90% of the roughly 30 patients. Typically, measured as a median, blood samples had 150,000 or so T cells.

Time point in this sample: peripheral blood 6 weeks after treatment start. The J segment lost 0 bases and the V segment lost 2 bases, leaving 4 bases of the junction unmatched. This CDR3 is 16 amino acids long. Germline V gene lookup returns CDR1 KGHSH and CDR2 LQKENI. General study findings and limits: A below-median TCR clonality in blood before treatment predicted better survival. Durable-benefit cases showed more tumor-associated blood clone expansion at 3 weeks.

For this clone: What it recognizes is unknown.

The assay was immunoSEQ multiplex PCR, and TCRdb's table has in-frame clones only and misses some. The sample includes just under 45,000 clones, about four fifths seen only once; the top ten take around 16%. This clonotype was sampled from a man aged 55 to 70 with urothelial cancer. The sequencing here drew on PBMCs, taken around atezolizumab (anti-PD-L1) treatment. The chain has TRBV18 and TRBJ2-1, with 7 bases matching TRBD2. CDR3 in amino acids: CASSPAWEGSYNEQFF. For the CDR3, the DNA is TGTGCCAGCTCACCAGCGTGGGAGGGCTCCTACAATGAGCAGTTCTTC.